Following are 18 T cell receptor beta chains from one sample sequenced in a study of blood T cell repertoires in COVID-19. Clones were sequenced by immunoSEQ multiplex PCR, and TCRdb holds only the in-frame ones, with some missing. The repertoire consists of around 300,000 clones, with 80% to 90% occurring once and the leading ten covering 3%. The specimen was peripheral blood. These TCRs come from a woman younger than 45 with active or convalescent COVID-19.

The chain uses TRBV6-5 and TRBJ2-3; 8 bases are a match to TRBD1. Per the germline V gene, CDR1 is MNHEY and CDR2 is SVGAGI. The CDR3 loop spans 16 amino acids. The junction had 4 bases not matched to a gene; V was cut back by 2 bases and J by 0 bases. Written as DNA, the CDR3 is TGTGCCAGCAGTTACGGGGACAGGCCTAGCACAGATACGCAGTATTTT. Translating gives CASSYGDRPSTDTQYF.

The chain carries TRBV5-1 and TRBJ2-1, with a possible D match to TRBD2 (7 bases). The ends were cut back, 7 bases at V and 5 bases at J, with 19 bases in the middle. The CDR3 consists of 15 residues. Germline V lookup: CDR1 SGHRS, CDR2 YFSETQ. CDR3 amino acids: CASARGTTKNNEQFF. The CDR3 coding sequence is TGCGCCAGCGCGAGGGGGACTACCAAGAACAATGAGCAGTTCTTC. Drawing the rest from reference TRBV5-1 and TRBJ2-1, the complete variable domain is KAGVTQTPRYLIKTRGQQVTLSCSPISGHRSVSWYQQTPGQGLQFLFEYFSETQRNKGNFPGRFSGRQFSNSRSEMNVSTLELGDSALYLCASARGTTKNNEQFFGPGTRLTVL.

The chain carries TRBV18 and TRBJ2-7, with D maybe TRBD1 (5 bases). Deletions cut 3 bases from V and 1 base from J, with 7 bases between. The CDR3 has 13 amino acids. In germline, CDR1 is KGHSH, CDR2 LQKENI. The CDR3 reads CASSPDNSYEQYF. In DNA, the CDR3 is TGTGCCAGCTCACCGGACAATTCCTACGAGCAGTACTTC.

The genes are TRBV10-3 and TRBJ1-2; a weak D match, TRBD1 (6 bases). Germline CDR1 is ENHRY and CDR2 is SYGVKD. The V end was cut by 5 bases, the J end by 7 bases, with 17 bases between. CDR3 length equals 14 residues. The CDR3 nucleotides read TGTGCCATCAGTTTAGACAGGTCTACTGCTGGCTACACCTTC. This sequence encodes CAISLDRSTAGYTF.

The chain carries TRBV12-5 and TRBJ1-5, with D tentatively TRBD1 (5 bases). The V end lost 3 bases, the J end lost 4 bases, and 13 bases lay between the germline ends. The CDR3 runs to 15 residues. CDR1 and CDR2 from the germline V gene are LGHNT and FRNRAP. In DNA form, the CDR3 reads TGTGCTAGTGGTTTCCGGGGGACCGCTAATCAGCCCCAGCATTTT. This translates into CASGFRGTANQPQHF.

This clone was recorded only once. The chain uses TRBV10-3 and TRBJ2-3, with 12 positions matching TRBD2. Germline CDR1 reads ENHRY; CDR2 reads SYGVKD. V shed 7 bases and J 8 bases; nucleotides not matched to a gene: 10. CDR3 size: 15 residues. The CDR3 here is CAINPGLAGSSTQYF. The CDR3 DNA is TGTGCCATCAACCCCGGACTAGCGGGGAGCAGTACGCAGTATTTT.

This rearrangement joins TRBV9 to TRBJ2-2; 7 positions match TRBD2. Germline-derived CDR1 and CDR2 are SGDLS and YYNGEE. This CDR3 region has 14 residues. The junction had 1 base not matched to a gene; V was cut back by 0 bases and J by 5 bases. The CDR3 nucleotides read TGTGCCAGCAGCGTAGGACTAGCAACCGGGGAGCTGTTTTTT. Translating it yields CASSVGLATGELFF.

This clone was observed a few times. The chain links TRBV5-1 to TRBJ1-2; the D gene is possibly TRBD1 (6 bases). The CDR3 extends over 19 amino acids. Between the trimmed V and J ends, which lost 4 bases and 4 bases, there was a span of 29 bases. Germline CDR1 is SGHRS and CDR2 is YFSETQ. In nucleotides, the CDR3 is TGCGCCAGCAGCCCGGGACTATCTGGCGGAGGGGGTATTGTCTATGGCTACACCTTC. Encoded protein: CASSPGLSGGGGIVYGYTF.

The V gene is TRBV19, the J gene TRBJ1-5; tentative D call: TRBD1 (5 bases). Trimming removed 3 bases from V and 4 bases from J, with 16 bases in between. CDR1 is LNHDA, CDR2 SQIVND, per germline (reference sequence). The CDR3 spans 16 residues. The CDR3 coding sequence is TGTGCCAGTAGTATGCACGGGACGCGGGGGAATCAGCCCCAGCATTTT. This gives the protein CASSMHGTRGNQPQHF.

The rearrangement links TRBV4-3 to TRBJ2-7; D perhaps matches TRBD1 (6 bases). Between the trimmed V and J ends, which lost 0 bases and 0 bases, there was a span of 15 bases. The CDR3 has 17 residues. The germline gives CDR1 LGHNA, CDR2 YSLEER. CDR3 DNA sequence: TGCGCCAGCAGCCAAGAGTTTGGACAGTCTTACTCCTACGAGCAGTACTTC. Residues: CASSQEFGQSYSYEQYF.

V usage is TRBV7-6 and J usage is TRBJ2-1, with 8 bases lining up with TRBD1. Losses at the gene ends were 5 bases for V and 0 bases for J; bases not matched to a gene: 3. Germline assignment: CDR1 SGHVS and CDR2 FNYEAQ. This CDR3 contains 15 residues. DNA of the CDR3: TGTGCCAGCAGCCCTACAGGGGGCTCCTACAATGAGCAGTTCTTC. It encodes CASSPTGGSYNEQFF.

The chain couples TRBV6-5 to TRBJ2-4; D unresolved. CDR1 MNHEY and CDR2 SVGAGI come from the germline V gene. The CDR3 runs to 14 residues. V lost 5 bases, J lost 1 base, and 9 bases lay in between. CDR3 protein: CASSPTFAKNIQYF. DNA for the CDR3: TGTGCCAGCAGTCCAACTTTCGCCAAAAACATTCAGTACTTC.

The V call is TRBV19, the J call TRBJ1-2; possibly TRBD1 for D (5 bases). Trimming removed 1 base at V and 6 bases at J, with 9 bases between. The CDR3 loop spans 13 amino acids. Germline CDR1 is LNHDA and CDR2 is SQIVND (reference sequence). CDR3 region: CASSIGAGDGYTF. The CDR3 DNA reads TGTGCCAGTAGTATAGGGGCGGGGGATGGCTACACCTTC.

V is TRBV6-5 and J is TRBJ1-1; maybe TRBD1 (6 bases). Germline CDR1 reads MNHEY; CDR2 reads SVGAGI. The CDR3 sequence is 14 residues long. V was trimmed by 7 bases and J by 1 base, leaving 13 bases between them. The CDR3 region is CASTRGGPNTEAFF. As DNA, the CDR3 is TGTGCCAGCACCCGAGGGGGACCGAACACTGAAGCTTTCTTT.

The V gene is TRBV2, the J gene TRBJ1-6, with 10 bases identical to TRBD1. V dropped 7 bases and J dropped 10; count of bases not matched to a gene: 7. The germline V gene has CDR1 SNHLY and CDR2 FYNNEI. The CDR3 spans 14 residues. CDR3 sequence reads: CASTGTGEQSPLHF. CDR3 in DNA: TGTGCCAGCACAGGGACAGGGGAACAGTCACCCCTCCACTTT.

The V gene is TRBV3-1 (or the pseudogene TRBV3-2), the J gene TRBJ1-6; D is ambiguous. The CDR3 has 16 residues. Germline V gene lookup returns CDR1 LGHDT and CDR2 YNNKEL (reference sequence). V lost 3 bases and J 9 bases, leaving 18 bases between the germline ends. The CDR3 coding sequence is TGTGCCAGCAGCCACGGAAGGGAGGTCTTCACTTCACCCCTCCACTTT. It yields the protein CASSHGREVFTSPLHF.

The V and J genes are TRBV7-8 and TRBJ2-7; 8 bases agree with TRBD1. CDR1 and CDR2 from the germline V gene are SGHVS and FQNEAQ. CDR3 size: 13 residues. Losses at the gene ends were 5 bases for V and 11 bases for J; bases not matched to a gene: 11. In DNA form, the CDR3 reads TGTGCCAGCAGCCCCCAAATCGGACAGGGAGAGTACTTC. Protein product: CASSPQIGQGEYF.

The chain links TRBV18 to TRBJ1-2; 8 nucleotides agree with TRBD1. Germline CDR1 is KGHSH and CDR2 is LQKENI. J lost 8 bases, V lost 4 bases, and 9 bases had no gene match. The CDR3 is 14 amino acids. DNA for the CDR3: TGTGCCAGCTCACTCAACCTGGACAGGGAAGGCTACACCTTC. Translating it yields CASSLNLDREGYTF.